These T cell receptor beta chains were read from a single sample in a study of OX40 agonist ivuxolimab in advanced cancers. Profiling relied on immunoSEQ multiplex PCR, and the TCRdb table lists in-frame clones only, not all of them. The repertoire holds about 78,000 clones, with around 94% as singletons. The specimen was CD4+ or CD8+ T cells sorted from blood, collected in a trial of the OX40 agonist ivuxolimab. Source of these receptors: an adult with an advanced solid tumor such as melanoma, head and neck, liver or kidney cancer. Each CDR3 is given with its conserved first and last residue. A D gene is named only where the DNA matches it firmly. Part of the rows lack a size; the others show once, few, many or a class for expanded clones.

size,D,V,J,length,DNA,CDR3
NA,NA,TRBV5-8,TRBJ2-7,16,TGTGCCAGCAGCTTAACCAGGGGGGATTTTACCTACGAGCAGTACTTC,CASSLTRGDFTYEQYF
NA,NA,TRBV7-2,TRBJ2-7,15,TGTGCCAGCAGCTTAGACGGGACCAGCTCCTACGAGCAGTACTTC,CASSLDGTSSYEQYF
NA,NA,TRBV5-1,TRBJ1-2,13,TGCGCCAGCAGCTTGGTCGGGGGGAATGGCTACACCTTC,CASSLVGGNGYTF
NA,NA,TRBV7-9,TRBJ1-1,15,TGTGCCAGCAGCTCAGTCAGGAGCATGAACACTGAAGCTTTCTTT,CASSSVRSMNTEAFF
NA,NA,TRBV6-5,TRBJ1-6,14,TGTGCCAGCAGTGGCCCAAACTATAATTCACCCCTCCACTTT,CASSGPNYNSPLHF
NA,NA,TRBV6-1,TRBJ2-7,13,TGTGCCAGCAGTCTTGGACAGATCTACGAGCAGTACTTC,CASSLGQIYEQYF
NA,NA,TRBV13,TRBJ1-1,16,TGTGCCAGCAGCCCGAATTCCGGCGGGTCGAACACTGAAGCTTTCTTT,CASSPNSGGSNTEAFF
NA,TRBD2,TRBV4-1,TRBJ2-7,20,TGCGCCAGCAGCCTCCGCCGGGTCGGGGTAGCGGGAGGGGAGGCCTACGAGCAGTACTTC,CASSLRRVGVAGGEAYEQYF
NA,NA,TRBV29-1,TRBJ2-1,12,TGCAGCGTGGCCCCTAGCAACGATGAGCAGTTCTTC,CSVAPSNDEQFF
NA,TRBD1,TRBV6-6,TRBJ2-7,15,TGTGCCAGCAGCCGTCCCGGGACAGGGAGGCGCGAGCAGTACTTC,CASSRPGTGRREQYF
few,TRBD1,TRBV7-9,TRBJ1-2,13,TGTGCCAGCACCGGGACAGGGAACTATGGCTACACCTTC,CASTGTGNYGYTF
NA,TRBD1,TRBV28,TRBJ1-2,15,TGTGCCAGCAGTACAGCCGGGACAGGGGGCGATGGCTACACCTTC,CASSTAGTGGDGYTF
NA,TRBD1,TRBV28,TRBJ1-4,17,TGTGCCAGCAGTTTTGAAGGGACAGGGAGCTGGGATGAAAAACTGTTTTTT,CASSFEGTGSWDEKLFF
NA,TRBD1,TRBV5-1,TRBJ2-3,14,TGCGCCAGCAGCCGACAGGGGGGCACAGATACGCAGTATTTT,CASSRQGGTDTQYF
NA,NA,TRBV18,TRBJ1-1,15,TGTGCCAGCTCACGGGAAGGCAGGGGAAGAACTGAAGCTTTCTTT,CASSREGRGRTEAFF
NA,NA,TRBV29-1,TRBJ1-1,13,TGCAGCGTCGCGGGACGGATGAACACTGAAGCTTTCTTT,CSVAGRMNTEAFF
NA,TRBD1,TRBV7-9,TRBJ2-7,15,TGTGCCAGCAGACGGATGACAGGGAAAGCCTACGAGCAGTACTTC,CASRRMTGKAYEQYF
NA,NA,TRBV7-8,TRBJ2-1,14,TGTGCCAGCAGCTTAGCGTTTGCACGGAATGAGCAGTTCTTC,CASSLAFARNEQFF
NA,NA,TRBV5-4,TRBJ2-1,15,TGTGCCAGCAGCTCCCACGGGGACTCCTACAATGAGCAGTTCTTC,CASSSHGDSYNEQFF
NA,NA,TRBV5-1,TRBJ1-4,15,TGCGCCAGCAGCTCTGAAGGGGGGACTAATGAAAAACTGTTTTTT,CASSSEGGTNEKLFF
NA,NA,TRBV6-1,TRBJ1-5,14,TGTGCCAGCACCACGGAGGCAGGGGATCAGCCCCAGCATTTT,CASTTEAGDQPQHF
NA,NA,TRBV2,TRBJ2-3,12,TGTGCCAGCGGGGAGGTCACAGATACGCAGTATTTT,CASGEVTDTQYF
NA,NA,TRBV6-1,TRBJ2-5,11,TGTGCCAGCAGTCCTACGGGGACCCAGTACTTC,CASSPTGTQYF
NA,TRBD1,TRBV15,TRBJ1-2,13,TGTGCCACCAGCAGCCCCAACAGGGGCGGCTACACCTTC,CATSSPNRGGYTF
once,NA,TRBV6-5,TRBJ1-4,14,TGTGCCAGCAGTCTAGGGGGTTATAACGAAAAACTGTTTTTT,CASSLGGYNEKLFF
NA,NA,TRBV28,TRBJ1-2,15,TGTGCCAGCAGGGTTTGGGAAGCCCCCCGCGGTGGCTACACCTTC,CASRVWEAPRGGYTF
NA,NA,TRBV7-2,TRBJ1-2,14,TGTGCCAGCAGCTCAGGGACCTTAAACTACCCCTACACCTTC,CASSSGTLNYPYTF
NA,NA,TRBV5-4,TRBJ2-1,13,TGTGCCAGCAGCGCACCCGTAGGCAATGAGCAGTTCTTC,CASSAPVGNEQFF
NA,TRBD2,TRBV5-1,TRBJ2-3,16,TGCGCCAGCAGACCCCGGACTAGCGGGGGGAATGATACGCAGTATTTT,CASRPRTSGGNDTQYF
once,NA,TRBV7-6,TRBJ1-4,15,TGTGCCAGCAGCGTAAACAGGGCAACTAATGAAAAACTGTTTTTT,CASSVNRATNEKLFF
NA,NA,TRBV21-1,TRBJ1-5,14,TGTGCCAGCAGCAATTGGGACACCACTCAGCCCCAGCATTTT,CASSNWDTTQPQHF
once,NA,TRBV5-6,TRBJ2-7,12,TGTGCCAGCAGCCTCAGGGTCCGGGAGCAGTACTTC,CASSLRVREQYF
NA,NA,TRBV4-2,TRBJ1-1,15,TGTGCCAGCAGCCCAGGCGTCGCCGAGGGTACTGAAGCTTTCTTT,CASSPGVAEGTEAFF
NA,NA,TRBV5-1,TRBJ2-1,14,TGCGCCAGCAGCTTGGGGACTAATTTTGATGAGCAGTTCTTC,CASSLGTNFDEQFF
NA,NA,TRBV30,TRBJ1-2,12,TGTGCCACTCTCGGACCTCAATATGGCTACACCTTC,CATLGPQYGYTF
NA,NA,TRBV7-2,TRBJ2-3,15,TGTGCCAGCGCTCCGGCGGGGACCCGCACAGATACGCAGTATTTT,CASAPAGTRTDTQYF
NA,TRBD1,TRBV28,TRBJ2-7,15,TGTGCCAGCATGGGAAGGACAGGTTGGTCCTACGAGCAGTACTTC,CASMGRTGWSYEQYF
NA,TRBD1,TRBV5-1,TRBJ2-1,13,TGCGCCAGCAGCTCTCAGGGGGCCCGTGAGCAGTTCTTC,CASSSQGAREQFF
NA,NA,TRBV4-2,TRBJ2-7,14,TGTGCCAGCAGCCTCCGAACAGGTTCCCGCGAGCAGTACTTC,CASSLRTGSREQYF
NA,NA,TRBV7-9,TRBJ2-5,11,TGTGCCAGCAGTTCCCGGGAGACCCAGTACTTC,CASSSRETQYF
NA,NA,TRBV7-9,TRBJ1-5,14,TGTGCCAGCAGCCTCTCGGAGGTAATGCAGCCCCAGCATTTT,CASSLSEVMQPQHF
NA,NA,TRBV2,TRBJ2-7,13,TGTGCCAGCAGTCGTGAGTCGAGGGGGGAGCAGTACTTC,CASSRESRGEQYF
once,TRBD1,TRBV27,TRBJ1-1,13,TGTGCCAGCAGTCCCGCCAGGGGGCCTGAAGCTTTCTTT,CASSPARGPEAFF
NA,NA,TRBV6-6,TRBJ2-5,13,TGTGCCAGCAGTGGACAGAGCCAAGAGACCCAGTACTTC,CASSGQSQETQYF
NA,TRBD2,TRBV30,TRBJ2-2,16,TGTGCCTGGAGACTCACCGGACTAGCGGGAGACGGGGAGCTGTTTTTT,CAWRLTGLAGDGELFF
NA,NA,TRBV6-5,TRBJ2-6,13,TGTGCCAGCAGTTACGCCGGGGCCAACGTCCTGACTTTC,CASSYAGANVLTF
NA,NA,TRBV2,TRBJ1-4,15,TGTGCCAGCAGCTCCCAGGGCGGTGGAGCTGAAAAACTGTTTTTT,CASSSQGGGAEKLFF
NA,NA,TRBV29-1,TRBJ1-2,13,TGCAGCGTTGCGGGCAGACTTAACTATGGCTACACCTTC,CSVAGRLNYGYTF
NA,TRBD1,TRBV30,TRBJ2-5,15,TGTGCCTGGACCATGACAGGGAGCCTGAGGGAGACCCAGTACTTC,CAWTMTGSLRETQYF
NA,TRBD1,TRBV7-9,TRBJ1-5,16,TGTGCCAGCAGCTTAACAGGGGCAAGGGGCAATCAGCCCCAGCATTTT,CASSLTGARGNQPQHF
NA,TRBD1,TRBV4-1,TRBJ2-7,15,TGCGCCAGCAGCCAAGGGGACAGGGGACGTTACGAGCAGTACTTC,CASSQGDRGRYEQYF
NA,NA,TRBV2,TRBJ2-7,12,TGTGCCAGCAGGGAGAGGGCCTACGAGCAGTACTTC,CASRERAYEQYF
NA,NA,TRBV19,TRBJ1-5,13,TGTGCCTCCGGGGGTAGCCTTTATCTCCCCCAGCATTTT,CASGGSLYLPQHF
NA,NA,TRBV6-5,TRBJ1-4,16,TGTGCCAGCAGTTACTCGGCAGGGCCTCTTGATGAAAAACTGTTTTTT,CASSYSAGPLDEKLFF
NA,NA,TRBV18,TRBJ1-1,15,TGTGCCAGCTCACCTTGGGGGGAGGCATCCACTGAAGCTTTCTTT,CASSPWGEASTEAFF